This TCR beta chain appears in the sequencing data of a study of T cell changes during pregnancy in multiple sclerosis. Profiled with immunoSEQ multiplex PCR; TCRdb holds only in-frame clones, not every one. The table records around 100,000 clones, about 89% of them present only once. Sequenced material: peripheral blood, taken after pregnancy. The TCR originated in a female donor with multiple sclerosis, enrolled in a pregnancy study.

The DNA for the CDR3 is TGCGCCAGCAGCCCAGGGACAGGGCCTGGAAACACCATATATTTT. Protein: CASSPGTGPGNTIYF. V usage is TRBV5-1 and J usage is TRBJ1-3, with 9 bases lining up with TRBD1. Germline V gene sequence: CDR1 SGHRS, CDR2 YFSETQ. Trimming at V came to 4 bases and at J to 2 bases, leaving 4 bases not matched to a gene. This CDR3 region has 15 residues.